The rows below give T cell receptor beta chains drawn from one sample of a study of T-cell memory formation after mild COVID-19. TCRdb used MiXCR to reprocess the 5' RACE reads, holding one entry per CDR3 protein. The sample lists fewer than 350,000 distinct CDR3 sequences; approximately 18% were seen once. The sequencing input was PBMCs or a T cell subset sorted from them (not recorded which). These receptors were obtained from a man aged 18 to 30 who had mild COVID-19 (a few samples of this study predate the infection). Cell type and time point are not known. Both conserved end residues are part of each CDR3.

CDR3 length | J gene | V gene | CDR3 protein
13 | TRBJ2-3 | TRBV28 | CASSLNFADTQYF
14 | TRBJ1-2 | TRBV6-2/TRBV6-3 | CASTVTGQIYGYTF
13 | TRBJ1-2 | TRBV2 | CASSEDRDHGYTF
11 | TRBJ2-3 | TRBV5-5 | CASSSTYTQYF
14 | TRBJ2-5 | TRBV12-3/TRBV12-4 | CASRGGAAGETQYF
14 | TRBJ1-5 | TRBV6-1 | CASSAGTGPQPQHF
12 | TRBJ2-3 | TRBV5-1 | CASNPGQGTQYF
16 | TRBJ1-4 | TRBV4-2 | CASSPRTRQNPEKLFF
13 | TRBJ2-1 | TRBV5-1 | CASSLTGRGEQFF
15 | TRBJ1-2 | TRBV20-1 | CSASPGGGFDYGYTF
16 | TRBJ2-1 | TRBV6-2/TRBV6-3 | CASSYGRSNSYNEQFF
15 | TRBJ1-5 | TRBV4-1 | CASSQGFSEDQPQHF
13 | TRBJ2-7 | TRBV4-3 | CASSQEDRYEQYF
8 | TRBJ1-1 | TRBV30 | CCYDEAFF
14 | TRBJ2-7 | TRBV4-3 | CASSPQGAKGEQYF
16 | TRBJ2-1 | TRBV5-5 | CASTTPGQGSYNEQFF
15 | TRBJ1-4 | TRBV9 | CASSSGGRYNEKLFF
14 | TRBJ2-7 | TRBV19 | CASSRLSGGYEQYF
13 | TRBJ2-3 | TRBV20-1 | CSGASGGVDTQYF
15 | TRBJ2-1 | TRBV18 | CASSPPSGGGDEQFF
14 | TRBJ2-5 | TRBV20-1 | CSAREQGLAGSPHF
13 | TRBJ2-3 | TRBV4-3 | CASSQDPGDTQYF
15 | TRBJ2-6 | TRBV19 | CASRVTGSGANVLTF
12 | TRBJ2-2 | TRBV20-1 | CGSATGTGELFF
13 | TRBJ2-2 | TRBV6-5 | CASSYPRGRELFF
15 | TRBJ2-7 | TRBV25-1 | CASSAFEDRGYEQYF
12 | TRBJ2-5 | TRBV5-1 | CASSLTGPFQYF
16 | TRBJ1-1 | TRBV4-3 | CASSQVLGGSGTEAFF
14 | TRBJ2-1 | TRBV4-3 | CASSQDRGWGEQFF
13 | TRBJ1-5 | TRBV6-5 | CASSYWRRPPQHF
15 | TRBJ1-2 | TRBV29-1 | CSVMVTGLLRYGYTF
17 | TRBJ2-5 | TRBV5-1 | CASSLRPEGVGQETQYF
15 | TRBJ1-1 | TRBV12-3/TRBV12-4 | CASSMEPLRSTEAFF